This T cell receptor (beta chain) was identified during a study of OX40 agonist ivuxolimab in advanced cancers. Germline V gives CDR1 SGHNT, CDR2 YYREEE (reference sequence). The CDR3 has 15 residues. The V segment lost 1 base and the J segment 10 bases; nucleotides outside the gene matches: 10. Data came from immunoSEQ multiplex PCR; TCRdb stores just in-frame clones and leaves some out. The data contain roughly 35,000 clones, approximately 79% of them singletons. Sequencing was performed on CD4+ or CD8+ T cells sorted from blood, taken in a trial of the OX40 agonist ivuxolimab. V gene TRBV5-4 combines with J gene TRBJ2-1; 8 bases align to TRBD1. The receptor comes from an adult with an advanced solid tumor such as melanoma, head and neck, liver or kidney cancer. The CDR3 nucleotides read TGTGCCAGCAGCTTGATGGGGACAGGCACTCGCGAGCAGTTCTTC. Residues: CASSLMGTGTREQFF.